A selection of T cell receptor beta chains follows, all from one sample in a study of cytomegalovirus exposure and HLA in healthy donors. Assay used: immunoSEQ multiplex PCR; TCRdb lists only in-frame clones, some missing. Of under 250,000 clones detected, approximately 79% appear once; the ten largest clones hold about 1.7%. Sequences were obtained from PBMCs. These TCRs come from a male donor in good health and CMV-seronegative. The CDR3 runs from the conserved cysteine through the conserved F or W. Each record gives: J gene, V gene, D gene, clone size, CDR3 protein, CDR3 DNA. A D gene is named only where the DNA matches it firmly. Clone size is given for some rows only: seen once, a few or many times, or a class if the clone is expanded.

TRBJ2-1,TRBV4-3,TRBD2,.,CASSQESGGANEQFF,TGCGCCAGCAGCCAAGAAAGCGGGGGGGCCAATGAGCAGTTCTTC
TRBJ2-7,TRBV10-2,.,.,CASSEFPGSYEQYF,TGCGCCAGCAGTGAGTTCCCAGGCTCCTACGAGCAGTACTTC
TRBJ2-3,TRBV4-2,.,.,CASSQAPTWAEGTDTQYF,TGTGCCAGCAGCCAGGCACCCACTTGGGCGGAGGGTACAGATACGCAGTATTTT
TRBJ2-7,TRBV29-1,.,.,CSGFKGGEQYF,TGCAGCGGATTCAAAGGGGGCGAGCAGTACTTC
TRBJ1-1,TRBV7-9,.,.,CSSSFRNTEAFF,TGTTCCAGCAGCTTCAGGAACACTGAAGCTTTCTTT
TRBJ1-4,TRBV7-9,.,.,CASSSIVLSEKLFF,TGTGCCAGCAGCTCAATAGTACTGTCAGAAAAACTGTTTTTT
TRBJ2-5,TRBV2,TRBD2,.,CASRGRTSGGQETQYF,TGTGCCAGCAGGGGGAGGACTAGCGGGGGACAAGAGACCCAGTACTTC
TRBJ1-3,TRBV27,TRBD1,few,CASRQQGAHSGNTIYF,TGTGCCAGCAGACAACAGGGGGCCCACTCTGGAAACACCATATATTTT
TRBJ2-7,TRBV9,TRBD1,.,CASSVVGQGDEQYF,TGTGCCAGCAGCGTGGTGGGACAGGGGGACGAGCAGTACTTC
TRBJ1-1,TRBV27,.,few,CASSWRQTNTEAFF,TGTGCCAGCAGTTGGAGACAGACTAACACTGAAGCTTTCTTT
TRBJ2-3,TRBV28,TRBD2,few,CASSLKGGRNTDTQYF,TGTGCCAGCAGTTTAAAGGGCGGGAGAAACACAGATACGCAGTATTTT
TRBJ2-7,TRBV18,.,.,CASSPEDSYEQYF,TGTGCCAGCTCACCGGAGGATTCCTACGAGCAGTACTTC
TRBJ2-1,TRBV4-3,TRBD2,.,CASSSSRGTSGGNEQFF,TGCGCCAGCAGCTCTTCCCGCGGGACTAGCGGGGGCAATGAGCAGTTCTTC
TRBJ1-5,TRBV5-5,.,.,CASSLISGQGEGQPQHF,TGTGCCAGCAGCTTGATTTCGGGCCAAGGGGAAGGACAGCCCCAGCATTTT
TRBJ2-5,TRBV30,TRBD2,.,CAWSWTSGRGETQYF,TGTGCCTGGAGCTGGACTAGCGGGAGAGGAGAGACCCAGTACTTC
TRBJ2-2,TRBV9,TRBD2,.,CASSRGLAGGNTGELFF,TGTGCCAGCAGCCGGGGACTAGCGGGAGGAAACACCGGGGAGCTGTTTTTT
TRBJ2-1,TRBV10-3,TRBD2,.,CARHRLAGGGSYNEQFF,TGTGCCAGACATAGACTAGCGGGAGGTGGGTCCTACAATGAGCAGTTCTTC
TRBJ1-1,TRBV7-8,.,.,CASSLVSPGTEAFF,TGTGCCAGCAGCTTAGTTAGTCCGGGCACTGAAGCTTTCTTT
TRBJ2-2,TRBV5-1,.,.,CASSADSPGAGELFF,TGCGCCAGCAGCGCGGACTCTCCTGGGGCCGGGGAGCTGTTTTTT
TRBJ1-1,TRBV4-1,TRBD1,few,CASSIRDRDTEAFF,TGCGCCAGCAGCATTCGGGACAGGGACACTGAAGCTTTCTTT
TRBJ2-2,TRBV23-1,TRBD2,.,CASRGVNTGELFF,TGCGCCAGCCGGGGGGTGAACACCGGGGAGCTGTTTTTT
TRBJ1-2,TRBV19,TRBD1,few,CASSIDKDRRNYGYTF,TGTGCCAGTAGTATAGACAAGGACAGGCGTAACTATGGCTACACCTTC
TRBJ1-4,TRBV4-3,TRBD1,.,CASSQDIGTGGDRLFF,TGCGCCAGCAGCCAAGATATAGGGACAGGGGGCGATCGGCTGTTTTTT
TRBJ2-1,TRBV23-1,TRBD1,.,CASSQFSGGAYNEQFF,TGCGCCAGCAGTCAATTCTCAGGGGGCGCCTACAATGAGCAGTTCTTC
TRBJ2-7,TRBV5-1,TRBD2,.,CASSQGLAGSYEQYF,TGCGCCAGCAGCCAGGGACTAGCGGGTTCCTACGAGCAGTACTTC
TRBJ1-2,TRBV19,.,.,CASFSWAEGYGYTF,TGTGCCAGTTTCTCTTGGGCAGAAGGTTATGGCTACACCTTC
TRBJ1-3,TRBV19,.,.,CASSPDSGNTIYF,TGTGCCAGTAGCCCAGACAGTGGAAACACCATATATTTT
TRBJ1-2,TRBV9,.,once,CASSESQQGLWGYTF,TGTGCCAGCAGCGAAAGCCAACAGGGACTATGGGGCTACACCTTC
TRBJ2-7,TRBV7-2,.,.,CASSPASGWYEQYF,TGTGCCAGCAGCCCAGCCTCGGGGTGGTACGAGCAGTACTTC
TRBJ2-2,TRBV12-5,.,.,CASGLVPVRAVTGELFF,TGTGCTAGTGGTTTGGTACCGGTCAGGGCGGTAACCGGGGAGCTGTTTTTT
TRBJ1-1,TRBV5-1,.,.,CASSLSGGPNTEAFF,TGCGCCAGCAGCTTGAGCGGAGGACCGAACACTGAAGCTTTCTTT
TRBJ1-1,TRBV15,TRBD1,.,CATSKTPGTATEAFF,TGTGCCACCAGCAAAACCCCCGGGACAGCCACTGAAGCTTTCTTT
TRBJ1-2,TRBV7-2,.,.,CASSFRGIYGYTF,TGTGCCAGCAGCTTCCGGGGGATCTATGGCTACACCTTC
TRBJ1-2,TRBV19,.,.,CASSPRSFGYGYTF,TGTGCCAGTAGCCCGAGGAGTTTCGGCTATGGCTACACCTTC
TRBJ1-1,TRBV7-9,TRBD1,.,CASSSQQGTEAFF,TGTGCCAGCAGCTCCCAACAGGGGACTGAAGCTTTCTTT
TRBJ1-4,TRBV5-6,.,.,CASSGGQKDEKLFF,TGTGCCAGCAGCGGTGGACAAAAGGATGAAAAACTGTTTTTT
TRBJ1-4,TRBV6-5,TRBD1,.,CASSYRPGQGEKLFF,TGTGCCAGCAGTTACCGCCCAGGACAGGGCGAAAAACTGTTTTTT
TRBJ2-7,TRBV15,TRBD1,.,CATSTDRQGEGEQYF,TGTGCCACCAGTACCGATCGACAGGGGGAAGGTGAGCAGTACTTC
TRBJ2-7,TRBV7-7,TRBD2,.,CASSSGGWSDEQYF,TGTGCCAGCAGCTCGGGGGGTTGGTCGGACGAGCAGTACTTC
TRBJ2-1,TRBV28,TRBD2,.,CASSSTLAGTHNEQFF,TGTGCCAGCAGTTCAACTCTAGCGGGGACGCACAATGAGCAGTTCTTC
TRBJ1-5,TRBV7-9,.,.,CASSLEGANQPQHF,TGTGCCAGCAGCTTAGAAGGGGCCAATCAGCCCCAGCATTTT
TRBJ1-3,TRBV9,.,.,CASSPTGASGNTIYF,TGTGCCAGCAGCCCAACAGGAGCCTCTGGAAACACCATATATTTT
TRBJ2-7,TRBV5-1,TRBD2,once,CASSSTSGSYEQYF,TGCGCCAGCAGCTCGACTAGCGGCTCCTACGAGCAGTACTTC
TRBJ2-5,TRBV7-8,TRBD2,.,CASSSLRRGGRGETQYF,TGTGCCAGCAGCTCCCTCCGGCGGGGGGGAAGAGGCGAGACCCAGTACTTC
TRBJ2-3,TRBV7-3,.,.,CASSLTLQGADTQYF,TGTGCCAGCAGCTTAACGCTACAGGGTGCAGATACGCAGTATTTT
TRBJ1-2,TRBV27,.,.,CASSLGAGRRGYTF,TGTGCCAGCAGTTTGGGGGCAGGCAGACGCGGCTACACCTTC
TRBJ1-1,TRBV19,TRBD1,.,CASSIDAGQAGEAFF,TGTGCCAGTAGTATAGACGCAGGACAGGCCGGTGAAGCTTTCTTT
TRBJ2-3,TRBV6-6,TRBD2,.,CAIGGDIVVPPDTQYF,TGTGCCATCGGGGGGGACATAGTGGTCCCCCCAGATACGCAGTATTTT
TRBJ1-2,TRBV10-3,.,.,CAISQIGGGGYTF,TGTGCCATCAGTCAAATAGGGGGGGGTGGCTACACCTTC
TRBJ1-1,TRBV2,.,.,CASGDPTGNTEAFF,TGTGCCAGCGGGGACCCGACAGGGAACACTGAAGCTTTCTTT
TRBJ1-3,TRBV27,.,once,CASSPIGVAGNTIYF,TGTGCCAGCAGTCCTATAGGGGTTGCTGGAAACACCATATATTTT
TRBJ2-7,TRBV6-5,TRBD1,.,CASSYSTTGAEQYF,TGTGCCAGCAGTTACTCTACCACAGGGGCCGAGCAGTACTTC
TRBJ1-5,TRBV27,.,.,CASSLSRRGPGNQPQHF,TGTGCCAGCAGTTTATCGCGCAGGGGCCCTGGCAATCAGCCCCAGCATTTT